This T cell receptor beta chain is from a study of blood T cell repertoires in COVID-19 (dated by TCRdb to the early 2020s). Regarding the research as a whole: Collaborator samples came from the United States, Italy and Spain and covered acute and convalescent phases of COVID-19. HLA class I and class II types, where available, came from metadata supplied by the sample provider rather than from assay-based typing. The dataset comprised deeply sampled blood TCRbeta repertoires from subjects exposed to, actively infected with, or recovered from COVID-19. Samples came from the ongoing ImmuneRACE study (first 160 participants) plus 1,254 subjects from 6 global collaborators. The repertoires were released in a freely available public database intended as a resource for research on the immune response to SARS-CoV-2. The material from the prospective study consisted of cDNA or gDNA derived from T cells, B-cell-depleted T cells, or PBMCs. The sample metadata nearly always contained a de-identified subject ID, COVID-19 status, age in years and sex.

The collaborating institutions used their own protocols to collect whole blood in K2EDTA tubes. For TCRbeta analysis, collaborators shipped samples in one of three forms: frozen whole blood, isolated PBMCs, or DNA extracted from either of those sample types. What the research found in general, with its limitations: The amount of clinical and demographic metadata varied by source and participant and was provided uncurated.

The immunoSEQ Assay, a bias-controlled multiplex PCR, was used to amplify TCRbeta CDR3 regions from genomic DNA. Per the source publication's procedure: The number of nucleated cells in each sample was estimated from the amplification of reference gene primers within the assay. Sequence reads were collapsed and filtered to measure the absolute abundance of every unique TCRbeta CDR3 rearrangement. For each sample, productive Simpson clonality was calculated as the square root of Simpson's diversity index over productive rearrangements. The clones in this table, taken by TCRdb from immuneACCESS, are in-frame only. Not every clone is retained; where verified, under half of the shortfall comes from an unresolved V gene, and the cause of the rest is unknown. The DNA was the basis for D and trimming; V, J and clone size are from that table. This sample comprises fewer than 250,000 clones, around four fifths of them detected only once. Around 6.4% of the sample is in the top ten clones.

Turning to this clone: The antigen it recognizes is unknown. No base quality values were provided; no much bigger clone lies one nucleotide off.

The CDR3, cysteine through phenylalanine, is 17 amino acids long. Solely the CDR3 DNA is kept, with 51 bases framed from the first base. CDR1 and CDR2, per the germline V gene, are MGHDK and SYGVNS. Clipping removes 3 bases from V and 4 bases from J, with 11 as the unmatched junction base count. The clonotype was recovered from a woman in her sixties or seventies with active or convalescent COVID-19. Sequenced: peripheral blood. This receptor chain uses TRBV25-1 and TRBJ1-4, with 7 bases in between that match TRBD1. The CDR3 protein: CASSDIFAGQNNEKLFF. The DNA sequence reads TGTGCCAGCAGTGATATTTTCGCGGGACAGAATAATGAAAAACTGTTTTTT.